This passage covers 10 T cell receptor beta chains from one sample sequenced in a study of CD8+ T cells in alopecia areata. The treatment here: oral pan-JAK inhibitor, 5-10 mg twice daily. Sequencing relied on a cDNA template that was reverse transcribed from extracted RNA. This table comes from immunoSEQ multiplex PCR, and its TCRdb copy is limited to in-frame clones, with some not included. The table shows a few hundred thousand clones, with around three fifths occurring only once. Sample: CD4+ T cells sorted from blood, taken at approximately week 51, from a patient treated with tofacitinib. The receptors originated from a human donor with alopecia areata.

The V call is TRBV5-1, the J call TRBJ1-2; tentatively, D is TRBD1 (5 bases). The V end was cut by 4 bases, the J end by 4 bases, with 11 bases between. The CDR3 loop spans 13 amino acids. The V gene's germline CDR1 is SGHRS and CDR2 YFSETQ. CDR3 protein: CASSHQGAYGYTF. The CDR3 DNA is TGCGCCAGCAGCCACCAGGGTGCCTATGGCTACACCTTC.

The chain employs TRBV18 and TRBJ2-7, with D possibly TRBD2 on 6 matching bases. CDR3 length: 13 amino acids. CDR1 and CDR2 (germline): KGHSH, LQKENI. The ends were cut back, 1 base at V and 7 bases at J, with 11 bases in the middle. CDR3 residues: CASSPLGGEEQYF. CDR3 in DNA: TGTGCCAGCTCACCACTCGGAGGGGAAGAGCAGTACTTC.

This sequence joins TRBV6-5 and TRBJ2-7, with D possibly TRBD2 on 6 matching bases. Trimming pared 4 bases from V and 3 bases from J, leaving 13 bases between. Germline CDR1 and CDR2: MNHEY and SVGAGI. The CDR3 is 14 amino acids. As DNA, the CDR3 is TGTGCCAGCAGTTCTCCGGGACTGCTCTACGAGCAGTACTTC. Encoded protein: CASSSPGLLYEQYF.

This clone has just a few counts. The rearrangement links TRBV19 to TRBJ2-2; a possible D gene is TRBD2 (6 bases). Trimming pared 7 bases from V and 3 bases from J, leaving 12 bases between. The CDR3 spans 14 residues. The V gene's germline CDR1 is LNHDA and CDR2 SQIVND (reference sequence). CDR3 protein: CASTNRDYTGELFF. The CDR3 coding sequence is TGTGCCAGTACGAATCGGGACTACACCGGGGAGCTGTTTTTT.

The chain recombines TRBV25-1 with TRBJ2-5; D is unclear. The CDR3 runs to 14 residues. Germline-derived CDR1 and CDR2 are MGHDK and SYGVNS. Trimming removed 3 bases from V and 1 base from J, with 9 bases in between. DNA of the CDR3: TGTGCCAGCAGTGATCCCCCCCGCCAAGAGACCCAGTACTTC. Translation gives CASSDPPRQETQYF.

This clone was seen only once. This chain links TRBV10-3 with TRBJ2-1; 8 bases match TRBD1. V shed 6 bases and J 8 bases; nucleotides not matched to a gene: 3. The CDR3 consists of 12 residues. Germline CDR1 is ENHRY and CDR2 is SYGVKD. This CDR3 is CAISSTGDEQFF. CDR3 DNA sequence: TGTGCCATCAGCTCGACAGGGGATGAGCAGTTCTTC.

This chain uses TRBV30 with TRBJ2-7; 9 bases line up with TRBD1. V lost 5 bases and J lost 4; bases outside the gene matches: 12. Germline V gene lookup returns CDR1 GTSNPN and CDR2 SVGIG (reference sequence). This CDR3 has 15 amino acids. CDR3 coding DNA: TGTGCCTGGGGGACAGGGCCAAGTTTGCGGTACGAGCAGTACTTC. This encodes CAWGTGPSLRYEQYF.

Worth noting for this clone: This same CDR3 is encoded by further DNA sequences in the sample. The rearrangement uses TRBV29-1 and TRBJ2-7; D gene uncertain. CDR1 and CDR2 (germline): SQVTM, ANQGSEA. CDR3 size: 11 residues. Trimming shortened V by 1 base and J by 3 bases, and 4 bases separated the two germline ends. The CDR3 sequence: CSVEGGYEQYF. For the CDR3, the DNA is TGCAGCGTTGAAGGGGGCTACGAGCAGTACTTC.

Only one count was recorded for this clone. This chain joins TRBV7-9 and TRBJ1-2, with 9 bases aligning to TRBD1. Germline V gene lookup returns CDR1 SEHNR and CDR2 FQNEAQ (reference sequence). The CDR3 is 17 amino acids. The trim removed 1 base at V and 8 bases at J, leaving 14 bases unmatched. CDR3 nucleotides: TGTGCCAGCAGCTTAGAAGTTGTTGGGACAGGGAAGGAAGGCTACACCTTC. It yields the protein CASSLEVVGTGKEGYTF.

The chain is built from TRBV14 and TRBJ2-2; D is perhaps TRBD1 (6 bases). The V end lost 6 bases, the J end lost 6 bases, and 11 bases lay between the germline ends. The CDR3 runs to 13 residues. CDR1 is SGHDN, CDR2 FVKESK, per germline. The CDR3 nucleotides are TGTGCCAGCAGTCTGGGGGCTGCCGGGGAGCTGTTTTTT. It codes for CASSLGAAGELFF.